This T cell receptor (beta chain) derives from a study of cytomegalovirus exposure and HLA in healthy donors. Study-level findings and limits: Most likely, a cluster of highly shared sequence variants arose as a sequencing artifact. After further analysis at a later stage, 15,000 to 20,000 TCR beta sequences were associated with HLA alleles at 0.05 false discovery rate.

Unrecorded immune exposures were likely, despite nominal health at sampling. To note about this clone: Its antigen is undetermined.

With 60 Vbeta and 13 Jbeta primers, the PCR was carried out. Sequenced by immunoSEQ multiplex PCR; TCRdb stores in-frame clones only, minus some. This table holds fewer than 200,000 clones, roughly four fifths found once. Per the germline V gene, CDR1 is MDHEN and CDR2 is SYDVKM. CDR3 length: 15 residues. Trimming pared 6 bases from V and 0 bases from J, leaving 11 bases between. The rearrangement joins TRBV28 to TRBJ1-4; a possible D gene is TRBD1 (6 bases). The sequence was collected from a middle-aged man in good health and CMV-seronegative. Sequenced input: PBMCs. In DNA form, the CDR3 reads TGTGCCAGCAGCTCAACAGGGCCAACTAATGAAAAACTGTTTTTT. It is translated as CASSSTGPTNEKLFF.